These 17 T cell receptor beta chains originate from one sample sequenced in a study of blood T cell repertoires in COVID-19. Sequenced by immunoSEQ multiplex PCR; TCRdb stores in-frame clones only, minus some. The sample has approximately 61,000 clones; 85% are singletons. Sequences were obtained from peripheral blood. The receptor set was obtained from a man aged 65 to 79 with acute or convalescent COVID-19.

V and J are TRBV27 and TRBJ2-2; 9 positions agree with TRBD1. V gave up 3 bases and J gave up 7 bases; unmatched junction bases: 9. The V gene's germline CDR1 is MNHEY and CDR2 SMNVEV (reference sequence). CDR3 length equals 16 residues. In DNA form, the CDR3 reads TGTGCCAGCAGTTTCCGGAACAGGGGGCAGGGCGGGGAGCTGTTTTTT. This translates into CASSFRNRGQGGELFF.

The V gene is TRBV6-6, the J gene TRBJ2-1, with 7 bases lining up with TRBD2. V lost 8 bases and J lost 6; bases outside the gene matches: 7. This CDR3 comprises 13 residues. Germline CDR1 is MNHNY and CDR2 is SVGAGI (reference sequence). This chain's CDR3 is CASGRAPGNEQFF. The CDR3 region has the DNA TGTGCCAGCGGGAGGGCGCCCGGCAATGAGCAGTTCTTC.

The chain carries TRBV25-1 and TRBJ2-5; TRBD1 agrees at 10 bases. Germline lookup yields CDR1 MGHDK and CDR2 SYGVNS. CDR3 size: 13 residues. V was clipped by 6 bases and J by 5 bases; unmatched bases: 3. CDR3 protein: CASRRTGGETQYF. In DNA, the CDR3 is TGTGCCAGCAGACGGACAGGGGGGGAGACCCAGTACTTC.

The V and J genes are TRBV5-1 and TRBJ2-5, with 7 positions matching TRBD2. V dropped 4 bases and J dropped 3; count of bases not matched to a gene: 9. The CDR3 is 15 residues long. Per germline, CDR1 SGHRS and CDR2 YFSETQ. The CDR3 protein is CASSPPWRGKETQYF. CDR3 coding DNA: TGCGCCAGCAGCCCCCCGTGGCGGGGGAAAGAGACCCAGTACTTC.

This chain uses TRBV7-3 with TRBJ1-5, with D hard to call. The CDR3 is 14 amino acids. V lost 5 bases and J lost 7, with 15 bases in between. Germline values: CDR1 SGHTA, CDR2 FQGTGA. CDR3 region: CASSPEPTQQPQHF. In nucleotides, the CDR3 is TGTGCCAGCAGCCCGGAGCCAACGCAGCAGCCCCAGCATTTT.

The CDR3 loop reads CASSQDFRFGYTF. The CDR3 DNA sequence: TGTGCCAGCAGCCAAGATTTCCGGTTCGGCTACACCTTC. The chain couples TRBV3-1 (or the pseudogene TRBV3-2) to TRBJ1-2; D gene uncertain. The CDR3 loop spans 13 amino acids. CDR1 and CDR2 from the germline V gene are LGHDT and YNNKEL (reference sequence). V dropped 0 bases and J dropped 8 bases, with 10 bases sitting between them.

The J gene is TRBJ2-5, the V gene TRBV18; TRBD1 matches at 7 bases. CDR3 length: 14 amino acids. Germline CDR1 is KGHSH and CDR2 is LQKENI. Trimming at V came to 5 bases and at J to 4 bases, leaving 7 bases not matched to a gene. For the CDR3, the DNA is TGTGCCAGCTCATCGCAGGGGGTGATAGAGACCCAGTACTTC. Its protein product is CASSSQGVIETQYF.

CDR3 nucleotide sequence: TGCGCCAGCAGGGAGAGCGGAGCAACTAATGAAAAACTGTTTTTT. Its protein product is CASRESGATNEKLFF. The J gene is TRBJ1-4, the V gene TRBV5-1, with D unclear. Germline assignment: CDR1 SGHRS and CDR2 YFSETQ. The CDR3 sequence is 15 residues long. V lost 5 bases, J lost 0 bases, and 11 bases lay in between.

The CDR3: CASSESRGTESLETQYF. The CDR3, as DNA: TGTGCCAGCAGTGAATCTCGGGGGACAGAGAGTCTAGAGACCCAGTACTTC. The chain is built from TRBV25-1 and TRBJ2-5, with a weak D call TRBD1 (7 bases). There are 17 residues in the CDR3. Trimming took 1 base from V and 4 from J, leaving 19 bases between them. CDR1 MGHDK and CDR2 SYGVNS come from the germline V gene.

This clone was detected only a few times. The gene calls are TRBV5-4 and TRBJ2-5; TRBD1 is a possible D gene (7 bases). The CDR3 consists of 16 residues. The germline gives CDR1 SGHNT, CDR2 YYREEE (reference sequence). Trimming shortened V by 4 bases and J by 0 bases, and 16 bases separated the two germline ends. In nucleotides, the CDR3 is TGTGCCAGCAGCCAGGGGGGTAGGCGGTACCAAGAGACCCAGTACTTC. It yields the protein CASSQGGRRYQETQYF.

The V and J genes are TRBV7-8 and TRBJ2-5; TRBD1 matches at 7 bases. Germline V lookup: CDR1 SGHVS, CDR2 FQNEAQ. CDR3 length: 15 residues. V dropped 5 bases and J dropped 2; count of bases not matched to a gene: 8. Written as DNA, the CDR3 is TGTGCCAGCAGCCTTTACTCGACAGGGCAAGAGACCCAGTACTTC. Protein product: CASSLYSTGQETQYF.

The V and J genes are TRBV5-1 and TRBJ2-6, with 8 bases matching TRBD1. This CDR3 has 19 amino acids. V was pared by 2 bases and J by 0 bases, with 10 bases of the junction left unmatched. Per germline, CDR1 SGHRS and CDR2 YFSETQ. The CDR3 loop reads CASSFDGDRGGSGANVLTF. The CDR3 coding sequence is TGCGCCAGCAGCTTTGATGGCGACAGGGGAGGCTCTGGGGCCAACGTCCTGACTTTC.

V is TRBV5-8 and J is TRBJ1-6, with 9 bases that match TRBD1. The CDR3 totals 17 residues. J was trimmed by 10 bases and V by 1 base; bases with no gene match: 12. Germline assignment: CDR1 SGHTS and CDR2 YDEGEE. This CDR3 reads CASSLLWGQGIRSPLHF. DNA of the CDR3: TGTGCCAGCAGCTTGCTTTGGGGACAGGGAATCCGCTCACCCCTCCACTTT.

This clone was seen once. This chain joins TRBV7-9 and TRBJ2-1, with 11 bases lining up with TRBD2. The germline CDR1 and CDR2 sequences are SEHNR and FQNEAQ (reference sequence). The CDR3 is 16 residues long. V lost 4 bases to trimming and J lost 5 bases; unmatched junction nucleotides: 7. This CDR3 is CASSSASGGTNNEQFF. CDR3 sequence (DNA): TGTGCCAGCAGCTCCGCTAGCGGGGGGACAAACAATGAGCAGTTCTTC.

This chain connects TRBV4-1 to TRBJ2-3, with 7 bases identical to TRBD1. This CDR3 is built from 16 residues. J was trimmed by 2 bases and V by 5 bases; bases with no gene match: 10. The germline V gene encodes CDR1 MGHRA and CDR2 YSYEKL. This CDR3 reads CASSYAGTALTDTQYF. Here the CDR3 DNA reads TGCGCCAGCAGCTACGCCGGGACAGCGCTCACAGATACGCAGTATTTT.

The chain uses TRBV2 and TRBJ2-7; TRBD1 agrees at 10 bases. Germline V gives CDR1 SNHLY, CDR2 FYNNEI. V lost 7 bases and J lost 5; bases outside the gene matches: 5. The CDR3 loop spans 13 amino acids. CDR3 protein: CASNWDRGHEQYF. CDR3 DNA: TGTGCCAGCAATTGGGACAGGGGCCACGAGCAGTACTTC.

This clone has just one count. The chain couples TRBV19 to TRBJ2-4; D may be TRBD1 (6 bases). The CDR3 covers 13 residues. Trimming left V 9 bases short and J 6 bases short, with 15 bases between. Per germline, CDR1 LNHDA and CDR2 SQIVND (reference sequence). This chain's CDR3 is CASARTEVNIQYF. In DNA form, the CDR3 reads TGTGCCAGCGCAAGGACAGAAGTAAACATTCAGTACTTC. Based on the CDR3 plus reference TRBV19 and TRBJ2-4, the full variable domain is DGGITQSPKYLFRKEGQNVTLSCEQNLNHDAMYWYRQDPGQGLRLIYYSQIVNDFQKGDIAEGYSVSREKKESFPLTVTSAQKNPTAFYLCASARTEVNIQYFGAGTRLSVL.